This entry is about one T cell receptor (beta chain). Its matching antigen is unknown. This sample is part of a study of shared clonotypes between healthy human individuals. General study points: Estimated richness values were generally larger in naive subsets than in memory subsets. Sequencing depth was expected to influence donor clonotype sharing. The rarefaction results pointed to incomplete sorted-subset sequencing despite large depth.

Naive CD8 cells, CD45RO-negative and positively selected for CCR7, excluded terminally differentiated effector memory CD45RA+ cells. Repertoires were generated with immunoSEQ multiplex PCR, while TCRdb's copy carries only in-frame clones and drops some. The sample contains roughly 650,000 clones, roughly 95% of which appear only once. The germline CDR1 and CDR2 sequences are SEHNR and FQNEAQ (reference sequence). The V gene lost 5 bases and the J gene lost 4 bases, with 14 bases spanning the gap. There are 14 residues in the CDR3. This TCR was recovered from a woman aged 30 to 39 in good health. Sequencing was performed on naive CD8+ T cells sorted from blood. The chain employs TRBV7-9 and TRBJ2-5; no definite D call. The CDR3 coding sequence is TGTGCCAGCAGCCTTAGAGATTGGGGAGAGACCCAGTACTTC. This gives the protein CASSLRDWGETQYF.